This T cell receptor beta chain derives from a study of T cells in Graves' hyperthyroidism and ophthalmopathy. Amplified TCR beta CDR3 regions came from RNA transcripts. An initial round of RT-PCR targeting the TCR CDR3 relied on the HTBI primer set. Each CDR3 protein is one row after TCRdb ran MiXCR on the multiplex PCR reads. Of 500,000 to 750,000 distinct CDR3 sequences in the sample, approximately 14% were seen once. This CDR3 spans 14 amino acids. The V end was cut by 1 base, the J end by 0 bases, with 9 bases between. Germline loops: CDR1 DFQATT, CDR2 SNEGSKA (reference sequence). Sequencing used blood. The sequence was collected from a woman between 18 and 30 years old with Graves' ophthalmopathy. The chain employs TRBV20-1 and TRBJ1-2; D uncertain. The CDR3 nucleotides read TGCAGTGCTAGAGCGGAGGGCACTAACTATGGCTACACCTTC. Translated: CSARAEGTNYGYTF.